This TCR beta chain was captured in a study of OX40 agonist ivuxolimab in advanced cancers. Study-level information: Partial responses were seen in three patients, one with hepatocellular carcinoma and two with cutaneous melanoma. Findings of the study overall: Clonal expansion by week 6 occurred in CD4+ and CD8+ blood T cells (at 0.1 to 3.0 mg/kg).

Notes on this clone: The antigen is not known.

Sequencing used immunoSEQ multiplex PCR; TCRdb keeps in-frame clones, though not all of them. The data hold tens of thousands of clones, with roughly 90% observed a single time. CDR1 and CDR2 from the germline V gene are SQVTM and ANQGSEA. V was clipped by 3 bases and J by 3 bases, with 9 bases between them. CDR3 length: 12 amino acids. This sequence originates from an adult with an advanced solid tumor such as melanoma, head and neck, liver or kidney cancer. The source was CD4+ or CD8+ T cells sorted from blood, collected in a trial of the OX40 agonist ivuxolimab. The gene calls are TRBV29-1 and TRBJ2-7; D gene ambiguous. CDR3 in amino acids: CSVETEDYEQYF. The CDR3 nucleotides read TGCAGCGTTGAGACGGAAGACTACGAGCAGTACTTC.